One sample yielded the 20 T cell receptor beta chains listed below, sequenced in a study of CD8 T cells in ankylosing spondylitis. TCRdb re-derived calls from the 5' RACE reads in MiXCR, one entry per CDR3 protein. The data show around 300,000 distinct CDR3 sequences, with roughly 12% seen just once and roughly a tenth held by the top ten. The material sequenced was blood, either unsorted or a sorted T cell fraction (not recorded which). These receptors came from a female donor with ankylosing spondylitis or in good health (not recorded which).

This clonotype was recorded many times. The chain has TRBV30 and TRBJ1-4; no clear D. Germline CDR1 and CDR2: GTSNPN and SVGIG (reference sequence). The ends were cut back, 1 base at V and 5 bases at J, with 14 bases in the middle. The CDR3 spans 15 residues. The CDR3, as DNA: TGTGCCTGGAGTGGCTACAGCTTTGGGAATGAAAAACTGTTTTTT. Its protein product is CAWSGYSFGNEKLFF.

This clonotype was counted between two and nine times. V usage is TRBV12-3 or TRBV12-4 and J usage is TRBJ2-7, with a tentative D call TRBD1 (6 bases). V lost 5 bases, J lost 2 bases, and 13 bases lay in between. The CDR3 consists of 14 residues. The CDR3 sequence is CASSGQQGAYEQYF. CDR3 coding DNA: TGTGCCAGCAGTGGACAACAGGGAGCCTACGAGCAGTACTTC.

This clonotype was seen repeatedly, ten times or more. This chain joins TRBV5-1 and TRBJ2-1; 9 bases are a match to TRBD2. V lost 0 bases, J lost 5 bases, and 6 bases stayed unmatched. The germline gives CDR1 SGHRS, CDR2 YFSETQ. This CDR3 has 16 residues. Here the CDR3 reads CASSLEPAGGDNEQFF. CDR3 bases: TGCGCCAGCAGCTTGGAACCAGCGGGAGGCGACAATGAGCAGTTCTTC.

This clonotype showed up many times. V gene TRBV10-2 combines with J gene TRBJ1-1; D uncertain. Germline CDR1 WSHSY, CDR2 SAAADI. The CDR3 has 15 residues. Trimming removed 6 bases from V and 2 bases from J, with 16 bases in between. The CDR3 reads CASREKQNPNTEAFF. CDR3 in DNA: TGCGCCAGCAGGGAAAAACAGAACCCCAACACTGAAGCTTTCTTT.

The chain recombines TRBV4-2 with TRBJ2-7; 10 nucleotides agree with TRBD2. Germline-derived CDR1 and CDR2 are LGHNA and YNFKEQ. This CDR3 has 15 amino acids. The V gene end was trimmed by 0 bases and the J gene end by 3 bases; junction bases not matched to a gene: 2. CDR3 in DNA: TGTGCCAGCAGCCAAGAACGGACTAGCGGCTACGAGCAGTACTTC. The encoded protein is CASSQERTSGYEQYF.

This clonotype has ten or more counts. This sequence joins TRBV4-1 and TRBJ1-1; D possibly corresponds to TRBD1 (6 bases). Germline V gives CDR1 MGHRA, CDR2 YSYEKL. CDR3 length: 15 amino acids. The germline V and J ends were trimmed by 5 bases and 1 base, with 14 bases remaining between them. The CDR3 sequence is CASSWTPQGNTEAFF. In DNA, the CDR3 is TGCGCCAGCAGCTGGACTCCACAGGGGAACACTGAAGCTTTCTTT.

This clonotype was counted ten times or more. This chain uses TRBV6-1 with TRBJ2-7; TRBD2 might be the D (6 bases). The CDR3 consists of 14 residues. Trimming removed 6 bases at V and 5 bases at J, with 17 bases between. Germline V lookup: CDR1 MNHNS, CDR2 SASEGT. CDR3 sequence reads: CASSVTPGVNEQYF. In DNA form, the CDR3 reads TGTGCCAGCAGCGTAACTCCGGGAGTCAACGAGCAGTACTTC.

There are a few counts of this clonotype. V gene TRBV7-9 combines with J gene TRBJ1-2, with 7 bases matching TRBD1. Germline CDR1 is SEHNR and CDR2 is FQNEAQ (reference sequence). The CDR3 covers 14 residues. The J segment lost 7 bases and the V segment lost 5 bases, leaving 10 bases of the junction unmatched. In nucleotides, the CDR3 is TGTGCCAGCAGCCTGGACAGGTTCCCGTCTGGCTACACCTTC. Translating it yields CASSLDRFPSGYTF. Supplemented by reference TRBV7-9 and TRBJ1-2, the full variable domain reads DTGVSQNPRHKITKRGQNVTFRCDPISEHNRLYWYRQTLGQGPEFLTYFQNEAQLEKSRLLSDRFSAERPKGSFSTLEIQRTEQGDSAMYLCASSLDRFPSGYTFGSGTRLTVV.

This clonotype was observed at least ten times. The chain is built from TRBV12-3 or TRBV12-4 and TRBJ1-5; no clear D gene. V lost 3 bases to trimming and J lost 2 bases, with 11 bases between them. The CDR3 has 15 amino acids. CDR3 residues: CASSLGWGGNQPQHF. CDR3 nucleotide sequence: TGTGCCAGCAGTTTGGGGTGGGGAGGCAATCAGCCCCAGCATTTT.

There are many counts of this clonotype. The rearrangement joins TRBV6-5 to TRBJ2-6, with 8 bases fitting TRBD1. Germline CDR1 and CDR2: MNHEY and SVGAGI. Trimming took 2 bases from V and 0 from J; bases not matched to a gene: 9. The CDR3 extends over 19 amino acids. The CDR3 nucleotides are TGTGCCAGCAGTTACCGGGACAGGCCAACTTTCTCTGGGGCCAACGTCCTGACTTTC. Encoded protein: CASSYRDRPTFSGANVLTF.

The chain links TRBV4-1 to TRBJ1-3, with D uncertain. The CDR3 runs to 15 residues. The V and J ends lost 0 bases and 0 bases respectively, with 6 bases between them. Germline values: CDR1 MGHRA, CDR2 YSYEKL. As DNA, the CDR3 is TGCGCCAGCAGCCAAGATCCTAGCTCTGGAAACACCATATATTTT. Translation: CASSQDPSSGNTIYF.

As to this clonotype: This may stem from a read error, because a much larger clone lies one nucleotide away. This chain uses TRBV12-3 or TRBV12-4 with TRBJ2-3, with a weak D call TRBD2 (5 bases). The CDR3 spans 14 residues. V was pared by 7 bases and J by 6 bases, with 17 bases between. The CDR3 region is CASTDSTHRDTQYF. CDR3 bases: TGTGCCAGCACGGACTCTACACATCGTGATACGCAGTATTTT.

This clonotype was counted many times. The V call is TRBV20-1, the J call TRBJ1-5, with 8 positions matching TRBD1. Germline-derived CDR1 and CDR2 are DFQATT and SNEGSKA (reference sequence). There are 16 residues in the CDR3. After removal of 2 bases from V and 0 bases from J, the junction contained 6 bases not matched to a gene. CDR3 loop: CSARKRTGISNQPQHF. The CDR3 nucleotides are TGCAGTGCTAGAAAGAGGACAGGGATTAGCAATCAGCCCCAGCATTTT.

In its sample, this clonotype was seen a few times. CDR3 protein: CASSSRQGRGKTEAFF. The CDR3 DNA sequence: TGTGCCAGCAGTTCTCGACAGGGAAGGGGAAAAACTGAAGCTTTCTTT. This rearrangement joins TRBV6-5 to TRBJ1-1; 7 bases are shared with TRBD1. The CDR3 runs 16 residues. CDR1 is MNHEY, CDR2 SVGAGI, per germline. The V gene end was trimmed by 4 bases and the J gene end by 5 bases; junction bases not matched to a gene: 13.

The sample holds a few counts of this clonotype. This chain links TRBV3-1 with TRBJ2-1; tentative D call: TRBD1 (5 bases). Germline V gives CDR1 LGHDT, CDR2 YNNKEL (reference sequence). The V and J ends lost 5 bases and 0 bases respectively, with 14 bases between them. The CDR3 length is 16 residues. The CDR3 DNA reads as TGTGCCAGCAGCTTTCGACTTGACAGCTCCTACAATGAGCAGTTCTTC. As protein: CASSFRLDSSYNEQFF.

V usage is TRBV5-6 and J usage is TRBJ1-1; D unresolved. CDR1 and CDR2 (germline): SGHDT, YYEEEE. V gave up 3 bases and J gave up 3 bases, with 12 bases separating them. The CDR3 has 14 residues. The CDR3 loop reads CASSSKAIDTEAFF. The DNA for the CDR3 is TGTGCCAGCAGCTCGAAGGCCATTGACACTGAAGCTTTCTTT.

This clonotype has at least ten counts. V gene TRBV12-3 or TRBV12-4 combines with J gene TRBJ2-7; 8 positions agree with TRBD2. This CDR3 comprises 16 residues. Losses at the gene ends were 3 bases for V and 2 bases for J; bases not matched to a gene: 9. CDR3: CASSFRAGVGTYEQYF. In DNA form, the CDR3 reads TGTGCCAGCAGTTTCAGAGCGGGAGTAGGAACCTACGAGCAGTACTTC.

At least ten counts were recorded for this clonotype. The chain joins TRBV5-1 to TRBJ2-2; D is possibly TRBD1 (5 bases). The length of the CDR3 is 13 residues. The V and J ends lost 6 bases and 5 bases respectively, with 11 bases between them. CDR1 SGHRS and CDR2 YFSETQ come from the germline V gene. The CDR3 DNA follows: TGCGCCAGCAAGCAGGGTCGGACCGGGGAGCTGTTTTTT. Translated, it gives CASKQGRTGELFF.

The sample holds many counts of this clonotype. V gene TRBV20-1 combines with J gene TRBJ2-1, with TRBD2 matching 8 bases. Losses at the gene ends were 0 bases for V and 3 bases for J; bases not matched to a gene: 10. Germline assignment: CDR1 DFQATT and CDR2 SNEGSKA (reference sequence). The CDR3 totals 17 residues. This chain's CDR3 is CSARDVSTSVLYNEQFF. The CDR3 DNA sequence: TGCAGTGCTAGAGATGTATCGACTAGCGTACTCTACAATGAGCAGTTCTTC.

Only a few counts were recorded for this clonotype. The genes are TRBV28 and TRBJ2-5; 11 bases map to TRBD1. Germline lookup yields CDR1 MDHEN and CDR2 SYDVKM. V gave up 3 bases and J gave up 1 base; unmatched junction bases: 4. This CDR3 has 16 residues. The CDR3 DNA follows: TGTGCCAGCAGTTTTCGGGACAGGGGGTTCCAAGAGACCCAGTACTTC. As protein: CASSFRDRGFQETQYF.